This TCR beta chain is drawn from a study of T-cell memory formation after mild COVID-19. Across the study: TCR clusters were mostly confined to one donor each.

This clonotype was observed a handful of times. Constant-segment primers and 5'RACE yielded cDNA libraries for TCR alpha and TCR beta, each carrying sample barcodes and UMIs. TCRdb analysed the 5' RACE reads with MiXCR anew, one entry per CDR3 protein. The table has fewer than 450,000 distinct CDR3 sequences, over 20% seen once. The TCR sequence derives from an adult woman who had mild COVID-19 (a few samples of this study predate the infection). Cell type and time point are not known. The sequenced material came from PBMCs or a T cell subset sorted from them (not recorded which).

The CDR3 here is CASSQELALSYEQYF. The CDR3 coding sequence is TGCGCCAGCAGCCAAGAACTAGCGCTCTCCTACGAGCAGTACTTC. This chain connects TRBV4-1 to TRBJ2-7; 7 bases are a match to TRBD2. Germline V gives CDR1 MGHRA, CDR2 YSYEKL. Germline trimming cut 0 bases from V and 0 bases from J; bases unmatched to any gene: 2. The CDR3 sequence is 15 residues long.